The T cell receptor beta chain described here comes from a study of T cell responses to AZD1222 COVID-19 vaccine. Regarding the study as a whole: After two AZD1222 doses, spike-specific TCR breadth and depth rose versus day 0.

Remarks on this clone: Its cognate antigen is unknown.

Generated by immunoSEQ multiplex PCR, the TCRdb table keeps only in-frame clones and is missing some. Of 95,000 to 100,000 clones listed, around 87% are singletons. Trimming removed 4 bases from V and 2 bases from J; junction bases left unmatched: 2. The germline V gene has CDR1 MNHNY and CDR2 SVGAGI (reference sequence). This CDR3 is built from 15 residues. Sequenced here: peripheral blood, sampled 28 days after the second AZD1222 dose. This receptor was obtained from an adult who received the AZD1222 COVID-19 vaccine. The J gene is TRBJ1-3, the V gene TRBV6-6, with 10 positions matching TRBD1. CDR3 sequence (DNA): TGTGCCAGCAGTTGGGGACAGGGGACTGGAAACACCATATATTTT. Translated: CASSWGQGTGNTIYF.